The subject of this entry is one TCR beta chain. This entry belongs to a study of blood T cell repertoires in COVID-19. V was shortened by 5 bases and J by 6 bases, with 10 bases between the two germline ends. The CDR3 is made up of 12 amino acids. The germline gives CDR1 MNHNY, CDR2 SVGAGI (reference sequence). Repertoires were generated with immunoSEQ multiplex PCR, while TCRdb's copy carries only in-frame clones and drops some. The data show approximately 250,000 clones, around 89% seen once. The sequence came from a woman between 40 and 55 years old with acute COVID-19. The gene calls are TRBV6-6 and TRBJ1-2; D is unresolved. The sequenced sample was PBMCs or T cells enriched from blood (not recorded which). The CDR3 coding sequence is TGTGCCAGCAGTCTCGCGGGAGATGGCTACACCTTC. Encoded protein: CASSLAGDGYTF.